This T cell receptor beta chain was identified in a study of tumor-infiltrating lymphocytes in oesophageal squamous cell carcinoma. This clonotype was observed many times. In TCRdb, the PCR reads were re-called with MiXCR into one record per CDR3 protein. The sample lists approximately 12,000 distinct CDR3 sequences, approximately 52% occurring once. The CDR3 runs 13 residues. In germline, CDR1 is MNHEY, CDR2 SVGEGT. V lost 6 bases and J lost 0, with 8 bases in between. This sequence originates from a male donor with esophageal squamous cell carcinoma. This chain links TRBV6-2 or TRBV6-3 with TRBJ2-5; the D gene is possibly TRBD2 (5 bases). The sample was normal esophageal tissue next to the tumor. CDR3 nucleotides: TGTGCCAGCAGCCCGGGGTACCAAGAGACCCAGTACTTC. It translates to CASSPGYQETQYF.